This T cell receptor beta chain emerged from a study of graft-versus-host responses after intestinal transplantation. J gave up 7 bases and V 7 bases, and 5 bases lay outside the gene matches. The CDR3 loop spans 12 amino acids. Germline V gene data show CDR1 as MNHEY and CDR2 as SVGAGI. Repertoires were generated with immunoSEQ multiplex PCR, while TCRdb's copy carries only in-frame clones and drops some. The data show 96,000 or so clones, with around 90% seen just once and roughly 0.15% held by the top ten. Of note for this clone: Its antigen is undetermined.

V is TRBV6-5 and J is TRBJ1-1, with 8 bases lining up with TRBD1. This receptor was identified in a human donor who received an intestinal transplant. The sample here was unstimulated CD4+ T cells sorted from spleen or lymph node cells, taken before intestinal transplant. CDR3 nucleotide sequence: TGTGCCAGCACCGGACAGGGCAGTGAAGCTTTCTTT. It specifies CASTGQGSEAFF.